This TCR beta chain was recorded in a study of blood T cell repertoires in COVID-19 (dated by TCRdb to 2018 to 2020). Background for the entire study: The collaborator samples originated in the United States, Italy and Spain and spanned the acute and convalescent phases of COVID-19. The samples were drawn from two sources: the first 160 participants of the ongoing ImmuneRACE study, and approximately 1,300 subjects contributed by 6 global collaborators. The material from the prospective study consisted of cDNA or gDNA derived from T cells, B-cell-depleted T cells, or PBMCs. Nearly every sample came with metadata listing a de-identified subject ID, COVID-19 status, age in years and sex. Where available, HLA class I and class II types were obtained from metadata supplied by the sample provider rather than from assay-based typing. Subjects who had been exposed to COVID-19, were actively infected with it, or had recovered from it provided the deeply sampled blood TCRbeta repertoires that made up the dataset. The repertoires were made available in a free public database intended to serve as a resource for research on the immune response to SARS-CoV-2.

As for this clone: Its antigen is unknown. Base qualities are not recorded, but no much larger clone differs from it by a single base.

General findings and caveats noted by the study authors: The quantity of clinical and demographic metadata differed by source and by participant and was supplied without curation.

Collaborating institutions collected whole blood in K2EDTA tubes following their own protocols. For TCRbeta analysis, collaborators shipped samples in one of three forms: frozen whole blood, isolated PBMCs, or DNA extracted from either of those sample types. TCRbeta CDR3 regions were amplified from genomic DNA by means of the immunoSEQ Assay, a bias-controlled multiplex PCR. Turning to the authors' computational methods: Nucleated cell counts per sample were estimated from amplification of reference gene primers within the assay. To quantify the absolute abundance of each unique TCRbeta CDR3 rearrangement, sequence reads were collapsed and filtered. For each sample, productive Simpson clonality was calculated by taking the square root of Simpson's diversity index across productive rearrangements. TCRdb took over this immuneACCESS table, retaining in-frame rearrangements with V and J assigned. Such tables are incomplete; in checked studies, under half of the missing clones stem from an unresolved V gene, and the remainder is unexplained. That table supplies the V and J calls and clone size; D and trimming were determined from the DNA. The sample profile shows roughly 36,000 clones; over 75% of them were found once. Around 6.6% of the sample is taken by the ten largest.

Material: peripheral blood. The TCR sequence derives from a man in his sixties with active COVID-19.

The bases read TGTGCCAGCAGCTTGAAGGGGGTAATCCAAGAGACCCAGTACTTC. Its coded protein is CASSLKGVIQETQYF. The chain is assembled from TRBV5-6 and TRBJ2-5; a weak D assignment points to TRBD1 (6 bases agree). Reading from cysteine to phenylalanine, the CDR3 counts 15 amino acids. The only DNA kept is the CDR3, 45 bases in frame from the first base. V loses 1 base, J loses 1 base, and the germline ends lie 11 bases apart. The germline V gene sets CDR1 to SGHDT and CDR2 to YYEEEE. The variable domain in full, with residues beyond the CDR3 obtained from the reference TRBV5-6 and TRBJ2-5 genes, is DAGVTQSPTHLIKTRGQQVTLRCSPKSGHDTVSWYQQALGQGPQFIFQYYEEEERQRGNFPDRFSGHQFPNYSSELNVNALLLGDSALYLCASSLKGVIQETQYFGPGTRLLVL.